The next 32 T cell receptor beta chains were all read from a single sample in a study of shared clonotypes between healthy human individuals. Here immunoSEQ multiplex PCR was the method, and the copy in TCRdb shows in-frame clones only, minus some. The table records some 2,100,000 clones, 90% to 95% of them present only once. Naive CD8 cells lacked CD45RO, underwent positive selection for CCR7 and left out terminally differentiated effector memory CD45RA+ cells. The sample taken for sequencing was naive CD8+ T cells from PBMCs. The receptors shown here come from a young man in good health. Some clones in this sample may be carry-over from other donors' samples.

This clone was detected only once. The chain links TRBV4-3 to TRBJ2-2; 11 positions agree with TRBD2. From germline, CDR1 is LGHNA and CDR2 YSLEER. The CDR3 spans 20 residues. V was clipped by 1 base and J by 8 bases; unmatched bases: 18. The CDR3 region has the DNA TGCGCCAGCAGCCAAGTAGCCTTTGTAGCGGGAGGGCCTGTTGCGGGGGAGCTGTTTTTT. This gives the protein CASSQVAFVAGGPVAGELFF.

The CDR3 bases are TGTGCCAGCAACCCGGGAGAGACTTACAATGAGCAGTTCTTC. Translated: CASNPGETYNEQFF. The chain links TRBV9 to TRBJ2-1; possibly TRBD2 for D (6 bases). Per germline, CDR1 SGDLS and CDR2 YYNGEE. V was pared by 6 bases and J by 4 bases, with 14 bases between. The CDR3 is 14 residues long.

As DNA, the CDR3 is TGCGCCAGCAGCGGGGACGGCAGCAATCAGCCCCAGCATTTT. Its translation: CASSGDGSNQPQHF. This chain uses TRBV5-1 with TRBJ1-5, with D maybe TRBD1 (5 bases). Per the germline V gene, CDR1 is SGHRS and CDR2 is YFSETQ. The CDR3 length is 14 residues. With 4 bases removed from V and 1 base from J, the gap between germline ends came to 9 bases.

Comment on this clone: Distinct nucleotide sequences in the sample also encode this CDR3. Here the CDR3 reads CASSLSRNTEAFF. CDR3 nucleotide sequence: TGTGCCAGCAGTTTATCCAGGAACACTGAAGCTTTCTTT. This chain connects TRBV27 to TRBJ1-1; no clear D. The CDR3 spans 13 residues. Germline-derived CDR1 and CDR2 are MNHEY and SMNVEV (reference sequence). V shed 0 bases and J shed 1 base, with 3 bases lying between them.

This clone was recorded once. The chain uses TRBV4-1 and TRBJ2-7; TRBD1 agrees at 9 bases. V shed 1 base and J 0 bases; nucleotides not matched to a gene: 4. This CDR3 is 16 amino acids long. CDR1 MGHRA and CDR2 YSYEKL come from the germline V gene. The CDR3, as DNA: TGCGCCAGCAGCCAAGGAGGGACAGGGAGCTCCTACGAGCAGTACTTC. It specifies CASSQGGTGSSYEQYF.

The chain is built from TRBV4-1 and TRBJ2-7, with D possibly matching TRBD2 (5 bases). The CDR3 has 15 residues. Trimming removed 3 bases at V and 4 bases at J, with 16 bases between. In germline, CDR1 is MGHRA, CDR2 YSYEKL. CDR3 sequence (DNA): TGCGCCAGCAGCCAGGCCGGACTCGCGGCATACGAGCAGTACTTC. It is translated as CASSQAGLAAYEQYF.

Regarding this clone: This sample includes further DNA sequences coding for the same CDR3. The CDR3 bases are TGTGCCAGCAGCTTAGATGCGGGTGATACGCAGTATTTT. It specifies CASSLDAGDTQYF. The chain uses TRBV7-9 and TRBJ2-3; tentatively, D is TRBD2 (5 bases). V lost 1 base to trimming and J lost 6 bases, with 8 bases between them. Germline-derived CDR1 and CDR2 are SEHNR and FQNEAQ (reference sequence). The CDR3 runs to 13 residues.

This chain connects TRBV5-1 to TRBJ2-1; D possibly corresponds to TRBD2 (6 bases). The CDR3 consists of 18 residues. Per the germline V gene, CDR1 is SGHRS and CDR2 is YFSETQ. Trimming stripped 0 bases from V and 1 base from J, with 17 bases between. The DNA of the CDR3 is TGCGCCAGCAGCTTGGGGGTAGGCCGGGACTGGTCCTACAATGAGCAGTTCTTC. It codes for CASSLGVGRDWSYNEQFF.

This clone was detected a few times. The CDR3 is CASSQEWTLNTEAFF. CDR3 nucleotide sequence: TGCGCCAGCAGCCAAGAGTGGACATTGAACACTGAAGCTTTCTTT. The genes are TRBV4-3 and TRBJ1-1; possibly TRBD1 for D (5 bases). The CDR3 spans 15 residues. Germline values: CDR1 LGHNA, CDR2 YSLEER. The germline V and J ends were trimmed by 0 bases and 0 bases, with 8 bases remaining between them.

The chain employs TRBV6-1 and TRBJ1-2, with unresolved D. The V gene's germline CDR1 is MNHNS and CDR2 SASEGT. Trimming took off 8 bases at V and 5 bases at J, with 9 bases between the two ends. This CDR3 contains 11 residues. CDR3 sequence (DNA): TGTGCCAGCCGCGGGATTTATGGCTACACCTTC. It codes for CASRGIYGYTF.

The rearrangement links TRBV4-1 to TRBJ2-1; 10 bases agree with TRBD2. The CDR3 runs 16 residues. V shed 0 bases and J 4 bases; nucleotides not matched to a gene: 3. The germline V gene has CDR1 MGHRA and CDR2 YSYEKL. The CDR3 is CASSQEELAGYNEQFF. CDR3 sequence (DNA): TGCGCCAGCAGCCAAGAGGAACTAGCGGGGTACAATGAGCAGTTCTTC.

A single count supports this clone. The chain employs TRBV7-8 and TRBJ2-6, with TRBD2 as a possible D gene (6 bases). The germline CDR1 and CDR2 sequences are SGHVS and FQNEAQ. The CDR3 sequence is 15 residues long. Trimming shortened V by 5 bases and J by 3 bases, and 11 bases separated the two germline ends. CDR3 nucleotides: TGTGCCAGCAGCCTGGCGGGGCTTGGGGCCAACGTCCTGACTTTC. This gives the protein CASSLAGLGANVLTF.

The CDR3 sequence is CASSPGTSGSLYEQYF. The CDR3, as DNA: TGTGCCAGCAGCCCCGGGACTAGCGGGAGTCTGTACGAGCAGTACTTC. The rearrangement joins TRBV4-2 to TRBJ2-7, with 14 bases identical to TRBD2. Germline V CDR1 and CDR2: LGHNA, YNFKEQ. The V gene end was trimmed by 4 bases and the J gene end by 4 bases; junction bases not matched to a gene: 6. The CDR3 has 16 residues.

The chain has TRBV5-1 and TRBJ2-3, with a possible D match to TRBD2 (6 bases). Looked up from germline, CDR1 is SGHRS and CDR2 is YFSETQ. The V end was cut by 4 bases, the J end by 2 bases, with 20 bases between. The CDR3 contains 17 residues. CDR3 protein: CASSVSGLQPPTDTQYF. For the CDR3, the DNA is TGCGCCAGCAGCGTTTCCGGACTACAGCCCCCCACAGATACGCAGTATTTT.

The chain employs TRBV7-9 and TRBJ2-1; perhaps TRBD1 as D (5 bases). Trimming removed 3 bases from V and 15 bases from J, with 12 bases in between. CDR3 size: 11 residues. The germline gives CDR1 SEHNR, CDR2 FQNEAQ (reference sequence). CDR3 bases: TGTGCCAGCAGCTTGCCCAGGGATGCGTTCTTC. Translation gives CASSLPRDAFF.

The rearrangement links TRBV11-2 to TRBJ2-5; 8 positions match TRBD1. The J call may be mistaken, given a closer DNA end match to TRBJ2-7. Germline lookup yields CDR1 SGHAT and CDR2 FQNNGV. CDR3 length equals 13 residues. DNA of the CDR3: TGTGCCAGCAGCTTGGACAGGGTATACGAGCAGTACTTC. This encodes CASSLDRVYEQYF.

V and J are TRBV6-1 and TRBJ1-5, with D possibly matching TRBD1 (6 bases). V lost 2 bases to trimming and J lost 2 bases, with 13 bases between them. Germline V lookup: CDR1 MNHNS, CDR2 SASEGT. This CDR3 comprises 16 residues. The CDR3 spells CASSELWSGGNQPQHF. CDR3 nucleotide sequence: TGTGCCAGCAGTGAACTCTGGTCAGGGGGCAATCAGCCCCAGCATTTT.

The V call is TRBV7-2, the J call TRBJ2-7; 11 bases are shared with TRBD2. Germline CDR1 is SGHTA and CDR2 is FQGNSA. Germline trimming cut 5 bases from V and 4 bases from J; bases unmatched to any gene: 7. The CDR3 consists of 15 residues. CDR3 protein: CASSLGTSGLYEQYF. As DNA, the CDR3 is TGTGCCAGCAGCCTCGGGACTAGCGGTCTATACGAGCAGTACTTC.

The rearrangement links TRBV27 to TRBJ2-2; D is perhaps TRBD1 or TRBD2 (7 bases each). From germline, CDR1 is MNHEY and CDR2 SMNVEV (reference sequence). There are 18 residues in the CDR3. Trimming stripped 6 bases from V and 0 bases from J, with 20 bases between. The CDR3 nucleotides are TGTGCCAGCAGACAAACTTCAGGGGGACTAACGAACACCGGGGAGCTGTTTTTT. Translation gives CASRQTSGGLTNTGELFF.

This sequence joins TRBV10-2 and TRBJ1-4; 7 bases agree with TRBD1. J gave up 7 bases and V 6 bases, and 11 bases lay outside the gene matches. Germline CDR1 is WSHSY and CDR2 is SAAADI. CDR3 length equals 15 residues. The CDR3 DNA reads TGCGCCAGCAGCCACACAGGGGCCCAGAGTGAAAAACTGTTTTTT. As protein: CASSHTGAQSEKLFF.

The gene calls are TRBV4-1 and TRBJ2-5, with D hard to call. The tail of the sequence fits TRBJ2-7 better, so the J call may be wrong. This CDR3 region has 15 residues. The germline gives CDR1 MGHRA, CDR2 YSYEKL. In nucleotides, the CDR3 is TGCGCCAGCAGCCAAGGTCCGGGCCCCTCCTACGAGCAGTACTTC. Protein sequence: CASSQGPGPSYEQYF.

The rearrangement uses TRBV5-4 and TRBJ2-3; TRBD2 might be the D (6 bases). The V end was cut by 5 bases, the J end by 7 bases, with 11 bases between. The CDR3 consists of 12 residues. The germline V gene has CDR1 SGHNT and CDR2 YYREEE (reference sequence). The CDR3 spells CASSTRTNTQYF. CDR3 sequence (DNA): TGTGCCAGCAGTACAAGGACTAATACGCAGTATTTT.

The J gene is TRBJ2-3, the V gene TRBV7-9; 7 nucleotides line up with TRBD2. The length of the CDR3 is 17 residues. Unmatched junction bases numbered 12, after V lost 4 bases and J lost 2 bases. Germline values: CDR1 SEHNR, CDR2 FQNEAQ (reference sequence). CDR3 in amino acids: CASSSPLREYYTDTQYF. The CDR3 DNA reads as TGTGCCAGCAGCTCACCCCTGCGGGAGTATTACACAGATACGCAGTATTTT.

For this clone: The same CDR3 arises from other DNA sequences in this sample as well. The rearrangement links TRBV27 to TRBJ2-7; 10 bases align to TRBD2. Germline CDR1 reads MNHEY; CDR2 reads SMNVEV (reference sequence). The junction had 1 base not matched to a gene; V was cut back by 2 bases and J by 0 bases. CDR3 length equals 15 residues. The CDR3 reads CASSLGLAASYEQYF. The DNA for the CDR3 is TGTGCCAGCAGTTTAGGACTAGCGGCCTCCTACGAGCAGTACTTC.

CDR3 DNA: TGTGCCAGCAGCCTTAGCGGGAGACCGCAAGATACGCAGTATTTT. Residues: CASSLSGRPQDTQYF. The chain joins TRBV9 to TRBJ2-3; TRBD2 matches at 9 bases. The V gene end was trimmed by 4 bases and the J gene end by 5 bases; junction bases not matched to a gene: 8. The CDR3 covers 15 residues. Germline V gene data show CDR1 as SGDLS and CDR2 as YYNGEE.

This sequence joins TRBV27 and TRBJ2-5; 12 positions agree with TRBD2. V lost 3 bases to trimming and J lost 7 bases; unmatched junction nucleotides: 21. The CDR3 runs to 20 residues. CDR1 and CDR2 (germline): MNHEY, SMNVEV (reference sequence). CDR3 DNA: TGTGCCAGCAGTTTGGATTATTCGGTCCTAGCGGGGGGGGCTCTAGGGACCCAGTACTTC. Its translation: CASSLDYSVLAGGALGTQYF.

The chain couples TRBV7-9 to TRBJ1-1; D perhaps matches TRBD1 (5 bases). V dropped 1 base and J dropped 7 bases, with 28 bases sitting between them. CDR1 is SEHNR, CDR2 FQNEAQ, per germline (reference sequence). This CDR3 comprises 19 residues. The CDR3, as DNA: TGTGCCAGCAGCTTAGTAAAGGGGCCCCCAGGATCTGAAGGACGTGAAGCTTTCTTT. This sequence encodes CASSLVKGPPGSEGREAFF.

J is TRBJ1-1 and V is TRBV10-3; D perhaps matches TRBD1 (5 bases). The CDR3 contains 13 residues. Trimming stripped 6 bases from V and 2 bases from J, with 10 bases between. Germline loops: CDR1 ENHRY, CDR2 SYGVKD. The CDR3 nucleotides read TGTGCCATCAGGGCGGACACTAACACTGAAGCTTTCTTT. It encodes CAIRADTNTEAFF.

The chain employs TRBV28 and TRBJ1-5; D unclear. Germline V gene data show CDR1 as MDHEN and CDR2 as SYDVKM. The V end lost 3 bases, the J end lost 2 bases, and 11 bases lay between the germline ends. CDR3 length: 15 residues. Written as DNA, the CDR3 is TGTGCCAGCAGTTTTTCCGGCTGGGGCAATCAGCCCCAGCATTTT. Protein product: CASSFSGWGNQPQHF.

This clone turned up a few times. V gene TRBV30 combines with J gene TRBJ1-1; TRBD1 matches at 8 bases. From germline, CDR1 is GTSNPN and CDR2 SVGIG (reference sequence). The CDR3 extends over 13 amino acids. V lost 3 bases and J lost 5; bases outside the gene matches: 5. The DNA for the CDR3 is TGTGCCTGGAGCGGACAGGGACGGACTGAAGCTTTCTTT. Protein: CAWSGQGRTEAFF.

The chain is built from TRBV19 and TRBJ1-1, with 9 bases aligning to TRBD1. Per the germline V gene, CDR1 is LNHDA and CDR2 is SQIVND (reference sequence). The CDR3 consists of 17 residues. V lost 1 base to trimming and J lost 0 bases; unmatched junction nucleotides: 6. CDR3: CASSIGGTGRMNTEAFF. CDR3 bases: TGTGCCAGTAGTATAGGAGGGACAGGGAGAATGAACACTGAAGCTTTCTTT.

J is TRBJ2-7 and V is TRBV4-1; 7 nucleotides align to TRBD2. The junction had 8 bases not matched to a gene; V was cut back by 0 bases and J by 6 bases. Germline V gene sequence: CDR1 MGHRA, CDR2 YSYEKL. The CDR3 covers 15 residues. The chain's CDR3 is CASSQDYHPGGEQYF. The CDR3 coding sequence is TGCGCCAGCAGCCAAGATTATCACCCGGGAGGCGAGCAGTACTTC.